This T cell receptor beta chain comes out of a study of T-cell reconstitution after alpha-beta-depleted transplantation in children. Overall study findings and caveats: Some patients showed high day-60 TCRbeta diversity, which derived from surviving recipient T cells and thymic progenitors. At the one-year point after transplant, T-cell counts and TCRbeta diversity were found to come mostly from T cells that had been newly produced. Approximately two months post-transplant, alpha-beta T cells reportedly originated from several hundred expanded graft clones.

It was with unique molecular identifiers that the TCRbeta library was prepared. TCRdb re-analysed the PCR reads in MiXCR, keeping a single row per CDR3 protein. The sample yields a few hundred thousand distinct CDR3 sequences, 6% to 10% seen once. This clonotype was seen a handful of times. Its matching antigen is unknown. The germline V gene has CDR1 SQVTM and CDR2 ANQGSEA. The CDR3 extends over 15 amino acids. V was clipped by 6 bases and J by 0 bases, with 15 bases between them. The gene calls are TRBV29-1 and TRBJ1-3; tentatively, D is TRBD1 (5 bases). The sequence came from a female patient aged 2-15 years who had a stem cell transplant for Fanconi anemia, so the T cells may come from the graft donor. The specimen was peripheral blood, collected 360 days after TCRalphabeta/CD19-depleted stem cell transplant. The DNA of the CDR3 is TGCAGCGTGGGGTTTACAGGATACTCTGGAAACACCATATATTTT. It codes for CSVGFTGYSGNTIYF. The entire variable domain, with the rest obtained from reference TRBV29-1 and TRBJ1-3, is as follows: SAVISQKPSRDICQRGTSLTIQCQVDSQVTMMFWYRQQPGQSLTLIATANQGSEATYESGFVIDKFPISRPNLTFSTLTVSNMSPEDSSIYLCSVGFTGYSGNTIYFGEGSWLTVV.